A selection of T cell receptor beta chains follows, all from one sample in a study of neoadjuvant anti-PD-1 for oral cavity cancer. The repertoire was sequenced with immunoSEQ multiplex PCR; TCRdb's copy has only in-frame clones and lacks some. The sample carries approximately 13,000 clones, roughly 74% recorded once. Material: PBMCs, obtained after nivolumab (anti-PD-1) treatment. Every receptor here comes from a person aged 35-80 years with oral cavity squamous cell carcinoma. Both conserved end residues are part of each CDR3. The D gene is left open where the match is weak. The listing skips clone size in some rows; elsewhere it reads once, few, many or a size class.

D | J | V | size | DNA | CDR3
TRBD1 | TRBJ1-5 | TRBV19 | - | TGTGCCAGTAGTATCGGTGGACAGGGTACACTTAGCAATCAGCCCCAGCATTTT | CASSIGGQGTLSNQPQHF
- | TRBJ2-2 | TRBV6-5 | - | TGTGCCAGCAGTTACTCGCCCGGCGGGGAGCTGTTTTTT | CASSYSPGGELFF
- | TRBJ2-1 | TRBV30 | - | TGTGCCTGGAGTGTACTTGGCAGTGAGCAGTTCTTC | CAWSVLGSEQFF
- | TRBJ1-5 | TRBV19 | - | TGTGCCAGTACAAGGAGGGGAAGTGGCGGCAATCAGCCCCAGCATTTT | CASTRRGSGGNQPQHF
TRBD1 | TRBJ1-2 | TRBV10-2 | medium-sized | TGCGCCAGCAGTGAGTCCCGGGACAGCATGTTTCCCACCTTC | CASSESRDSMFPTF
- | TRBJ1-2 | TRBV28 | - | TGTGCCAGCAGCTTCCATCTGAAACAGGGACTTGGCTACACCTTC | CASSFHLKQGLGYTF
- | TRBJ2-7 | TRBV5-1 | once | TGCGCCAGCAGCTTGGAGGGGGGCTCCTACGAGCAGTACTTC | CASSLEGGSYEQYF
TRBD2 | TRBJ2-1 | TRBV7-6 | once | TGTGCCAGCAGCTTTGGACTAGCGGGAGCCTACAATGAGCAGTTCTTC | CASSFGLAGAYNEQFF
- | TRBJ2-5 | TRBV7-8 | - | TGTGCCAGCAGCCCGGGGAAGACCCAGTACTTC | CASSPGKTQYF
- | TRBJ1-2 | TRBV19 | - | TGTGCCAGTACCAGGGAGGGGACACCGAACTATGGCTACACCTTC | CASTREGTPNYGYTF
- | TRBJ2-1 | TRBV5-6 | - | TGTGCCAGCAGCGGCACTATTGAGCAGTTCTTC | CASSGTIEQFF
TRBD1 | TRBJ2-6 | TRBV5-6 | - | TGTGCCAGCAGCTGGCTCGACGGGACAGGGGGCGCGTCGGCCAACGTCCTGACTTTC | CASSWLDGTGGASANVLTF
- | TRBJ1-2 | TRBV28 | few | TGTGCCAGCACCAACATTCGAGCAGACAGAAAGCATGGCTACACCTTC | CASTNIRADRKHGYTF
TRBD2 | TRBJ2-1 | TRBV6-4 | - | TGTGCCAGCAGTGACCGAACCGGGGGGAACAATGAGCAGTTCTTC | CASSDRTGGNNEQFF
- | TRBJ2-1 | TRBV5-6 | - | TGTGCCAGCAGCTTGGATCGGTCCTACAATGAGCAGTTCTTC | CASSLDRSYNEQFF
- | TRBJ2-3 | TRBV9 | - | TGTGCCAGCAGCGTATCGGGGGAGTTCACAGATACGCAGTATTTT | CASSVSGEFTDTQYF
TRBD1 | TRBJ2-7 | TRBV30 | - | TGTGCCTGGAGAGCTGGACAGGGTTCGGGGGAGCAGTACTTC | CAWRAGQGSGEQYF
TRBD1 | TRBJ2-1 | TRBV10-3 | - | TGTGCCATCAGTTTACAGGGGAATGAGCAGTTCTTC | CAISLQGNEQFF
- | TRBJ2-7 | TRBV27 | - | TGTGCCAGCAGTTTCGGCCGGACCTACGAGCAGTACTTC | CASSFGRTYEQYF
TRBD1 | TRBJ2-7 | TRBV18 | - | TGTGCCAGCTCAATGGACAGGGGTGGGTACTACGAGCAGTACTTC | CASSMDRGGYYEQYF
TRBD1 | TRBJ1-4 | TRBV28 | few | TGTGCCAGCAGCTCAGGGGGCGCGGGAAAACTGTTTTTT | CASSSGGAGKLFF
- | TRBJ1-1 | TRBV5-1 | - | TGCGCCAGCAGCTTGACCCCCTTGGGGAACACTGAAGCTTTCTTT | CASSLTPLGNTEAFF
- | TRBJ2-5 | TRBV20-1 | - | TGCAGTTTACAGGGCCAAGAGACCCAGTACTTC | CSLQGQETQYF
- | TRBJ2-7 | TRBV6-6 | - | TGTGCCAGCACTGAGTTAGGGGCATGGGGCGAGCAGTACTTC | CASTELGAWGEQYF
- | TRBJ2-7 | TRBV6-6 | - | TGTGCCAGCAGAAACCGGGCCCCCTCCGTCGACGAGCAGTACTTC | CASRNRAPSVDEQYF
- | TRBJ2-2 | TRBV7-2 | - | TGTGCCAGCAGCCAATACACCGGGGAGCTGTTTTTT | CASSQYTGELFF